This T cell receptor (beta chain) is drawn from a study of cytomegalovirus exposure and HLA in healthy donors. Overall study results and limits: One later analysis reportedly identified an Asian-associated ancestry cluster that showed fewer N-insertions than the roughly 700-donor mean. Clonal expansion was found to be greater in HLA-associated TCR beta chains than in equally common others in a later analysis.

Details on this clone: Its antigen remains unknown.

The study ran its PCR with 60 Vbeta and 13 Jbeta primers. Profiled with immunoSEQ multiplex PCR; TCRdb holds only in-frame clones, not every one. The sample table includes about 110,000 clones. This sequence was found in a man aged 35 to 55 in good health and CMV-seropositive. The sequencing input was PBMCs.

The CDR3 DNA reads as TGTGCCAGCAGTTCCTACAGGGGAGGACAGCCCCAGCATTTT. This codes for CASSSYRGGQPQHF. This rearrangement joins TRBV27 to TRBJ1-5; 7 positions agree with TRBD1. The V segment lost 4 bases and the J segment 7 bases; nucleotides outside the gene matches: 7. Germline V gives CDR1 MNHEY, CDR2 SMNVEV (reference sequence). CDR3 length equals 14 residues.